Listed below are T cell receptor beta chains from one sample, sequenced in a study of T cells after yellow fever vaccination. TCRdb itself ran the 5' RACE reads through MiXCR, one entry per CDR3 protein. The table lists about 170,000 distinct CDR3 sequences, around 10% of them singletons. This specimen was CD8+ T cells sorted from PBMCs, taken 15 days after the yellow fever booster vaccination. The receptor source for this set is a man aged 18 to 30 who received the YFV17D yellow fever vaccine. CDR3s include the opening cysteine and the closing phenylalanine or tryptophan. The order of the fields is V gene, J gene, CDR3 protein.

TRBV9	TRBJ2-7	CASSVGGQGMVEQYF
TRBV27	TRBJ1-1	CASSVPGYTEAFF
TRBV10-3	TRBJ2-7	CAISDGGSAYEQYF
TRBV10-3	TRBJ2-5	CDQRGTVEIKTQYF
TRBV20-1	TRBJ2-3	CSATDREDTDTQYF
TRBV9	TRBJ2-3	CASSVVVGSTDTQYF
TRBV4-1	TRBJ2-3	CASSPTRGGTQYF
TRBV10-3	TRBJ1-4	CAISEGPLSGATNEKLFF
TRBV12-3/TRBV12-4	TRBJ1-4	CASSFQQGVFEKLFF
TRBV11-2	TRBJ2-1	CASSTTSPEQFF
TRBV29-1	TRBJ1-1	CSVWRVAEAFF
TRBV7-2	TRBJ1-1	CASSLKGTMNTEAFF
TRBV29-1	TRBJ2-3	CSVDRGTDTQYF
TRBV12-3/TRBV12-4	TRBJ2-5	CATSLPGDETQYF
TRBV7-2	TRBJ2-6	CASSWDRDFSRANVLTF
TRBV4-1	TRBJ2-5	CASRVGTGLGDGSETQYF
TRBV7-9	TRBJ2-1	CASSSPSRAEQFF
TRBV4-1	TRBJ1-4	CASSHPNNEKLFF
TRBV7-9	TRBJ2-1	CASSLVLAGNNEQFF
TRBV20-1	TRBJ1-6	CSARTHQGSPGFSPLHF
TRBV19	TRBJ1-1	CASRTNRDTEAFF
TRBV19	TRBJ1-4	CASSMTPAAAELFF
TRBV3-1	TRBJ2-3	CASSQDLSQGLSDTQYF
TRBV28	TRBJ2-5	CASSLIRAQETQYF
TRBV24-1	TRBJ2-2	CATSDSRGRGLNTGELFF
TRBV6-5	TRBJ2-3	CASSYGAGAVGTDTQYF
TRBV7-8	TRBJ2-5	CASSLDLETQYF
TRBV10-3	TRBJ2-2	CAISGARFANTGELFF
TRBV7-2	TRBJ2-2	CASSYSGKTGELFF
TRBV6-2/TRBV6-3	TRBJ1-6	CASSLVEGSPLHF
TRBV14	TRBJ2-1	CASSQLLGKWRSGPYNEQFF
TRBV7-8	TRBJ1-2	CASSLGQGNGYTF
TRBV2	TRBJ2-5	CATVVRAREGETQYF
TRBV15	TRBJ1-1	CATSRDPPDSSDIYTEAFF
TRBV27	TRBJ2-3	CASRTFNNKRDTQYF
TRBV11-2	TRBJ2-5	CASSLDRVGQETQYF
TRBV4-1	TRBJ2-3	CASSQVFRRIALSTDTQYF
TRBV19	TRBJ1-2	CASSIVYGVDDYGYTF
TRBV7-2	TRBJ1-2	CASSFPSLYGYTF
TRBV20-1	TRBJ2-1	CSGLAGGRALVSEQFF
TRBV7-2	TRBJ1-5	CASSLLGGDNQPQHF
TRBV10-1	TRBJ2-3	CASSESRVRPDTQYF
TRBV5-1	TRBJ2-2	CASRINRDALTGELFF
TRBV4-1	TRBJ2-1	CASSHGPRGEQFF
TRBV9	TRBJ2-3	CASSHHRDRGTDTQYF
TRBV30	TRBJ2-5	CAWNPLAGRLQETQYF
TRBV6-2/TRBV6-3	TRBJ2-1	CASSWGPMGVYNEQFF
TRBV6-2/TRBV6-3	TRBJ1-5	CASNPIGGRNQPQHF
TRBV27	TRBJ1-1	CASREVGHRAAEAFF
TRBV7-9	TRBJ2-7	CATRDGVYEQYF
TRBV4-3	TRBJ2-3	CASSQEPGWGTDTQYF
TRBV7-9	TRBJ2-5	CASSLQGQETQYF